This is a list of T cell receptor beta chains from one sample in a study of PD-L1 blockade in urothelial cancer. Using immunoSEQ multiplex PCR, the repertoire was profiled, and TCRdb retains in-frame clones only, with some absent. The data contain some 22,000 clones, around 90% of them singletons. Material: PBMCs, obtained around atezolizumab (anti-PD-L1) treatment. All receptors derive from a woman in her fifties or sixties with urothelial cancer. Each CDR3 is given with its conserved first and last residue. Fields, in order: J gene, clone size, D gene, V gene, CDR3 protein, CDR3 DNA. The D gene is left open where the match is weak. Clone size is stated in some rows and not others, as once, few, many or a class when expanded.

j_gene: TRBJ2-2; abundance: -; d_gene: TRBD1; v_gene: TRBV13; CDR3aa: CASSERTGADTGELFF; CDR3nt: TGTGCCAGCAGCGAGCGGACAGGGGCTGACACCGGGGAGCTGTTTTTT
j_gene: TRBJ2-3; abundance: -; d_gene: TRBD2; v_gene: TRBV5-4; CDR3aa: CASSLSGNTDTQYF; CDR3nt: TGTGCCAGCAGTCTAAGCGGGAACACAGATACGCAGTATTTT
j_gene: TRBJ2-1; abundance: once; d_gene: TRBD2; v_gene: TRBV10-1; CDR3aa: CASSDSGLAGGFNEQFF; CDR3nt: TGCGCCAGCAGTGACTCGGGACTAGCGGGAGGATTCAATGAGCAGTTCTTC
j_gene: TRBJ2-1; abundance: -; d_gene: TRBD2; v_gene: TRBV7-2; CDR3aa: CASSFSGWGGSYNEQFF; CDR3nt: TGTGCCAGCAGCTTTAGTGGGTGGGGGGGCTCCTACAATGAGCAGTTCTTC
j_gene: TRBJ2-7; abundance: -; d_gene: -; v_gene: TRBV29-1; CDR3aa: CSVKGHPTYEQYF; CDR3nt: TGCAGCGTTAAAGGACACCCGACCTACGAGCAGTACTTC
j_gene: TRBJ2-3; abundance: -; d_gene: -; v_gene: TRBV5-1; CDR3aa: CASILGGSTDTQYF; CDR3nt: TGCGCCAGCATCCTCGGGGGAAGCACAGATACGCAGTATTTT
j_gene: TRBJ2-7; abundance: -; d_gene: TRBD2; v_gene: TRBV7-2; CDR3aa: CASSLASASGQVLAYEQYF; CDR3nt: TGTGCCAGCAGCTTAGCGTCGGCTAGCGGGCAAGTACTAGCCTACGAGCAGTACTTC
j_gene: TRBJ1-1; abundance: -; d_gene: -; v_gene: TRBV18; CDR3aa: CASSYMNTEAFF; CDR3nt: TGTGCCAGCTCATATATGAACACTGAAGCTTTCTTT
j_gene: TRBJ1-3; abundance: few; d_gene: -; v_gene: TRBV11-2; CDR3aa: CASSLDRANTIYF; CDR3nt: TGTGCCAGCAGCTTAGATAGAGCAAACACCATATATTTT
j_gene: TRBJ2-3; abundance: -; d_gene: -; v_gene: TRBV7-2; CDR3aa: CASSLRRAGRLVTDTQYF; CDR3nt: TGTGCCAGCAGCTTACGTAGGGCGGGGCGGTTGGTCACAGATACGCAGTATTTT
j_gene: TRBJ2-7; abundance: -; d_gene: TRBD2; v_gene: TRBV10-1; CDR3aa: CASSEPRGGAGGSYEQYF; CDR3nt: TGCGCCAGCAGTGAGCCCAGGGGAGGAGCGGGAGGGTCGTACGAGCAGTACTTC
j_gene: TRBJ1-3; abundance: -; d_gene: -; v_gene: TRBV4-2; CDR3aa: CASSQGESSGNTIYF; CDR3nt: TGTGCCAGCAGCCAAGGAGAGAGCTCTGGAAACACCATATATTTT
j_gene: TRBJ1-4; abundance: -; d_gene: TRBD1; v_gene: TRBV5-1; CDR3aa: CASSEERDREKLFF; CDR3nt: TGCGCCAGCAGCGAGGAGAGGGACAGAGAAAAACTGTTTTTT
j_gene: TRBJ2-2; abundance: -; d_gene: -; v_gene: TRBV6-4; CDR3aa: CASSDNRGGTGELFF; CDR3nt: TGTGCCAGCAGTGACAACAGGGGAGGCACCGGGGAGCTGTTTTTT
j_gene: TRBJ2-1; abundance: -; d_gene: TRBD2; v_gene: TRBV19; CDR3aa: CASSIAVGGVGYNEQFF; CDR3nt: TGTGCCAGTAGTATAGCGGTTGGGGGGGTCGGCTACAATGAGCAGTTCTTC
j_gene: TRBJ1-1; abundance: -; d_gene: -; v_gene: TRBV27; CDR3aa: CASSPIDLQGLNTEAFF; CDR3nt: TGTGCCAGCAGTCCTATAGACCTCCAGGGCCTGAACACTGAAGCTTTCTTT
j_gene: TRBJ2-7; abundance: -; d_gene: TRBD2; v_gene: TRBV7-6; CDR3aa: CASSFFPGTSGTEQYF; CDR3nt: TGTGCCAGCAGCTTCTTTCCCGGGACTAGCGGCACCGAGCAGTACTTC
j_gene: TRBJ2-2; abundance: once; d_gene: -; v_gene: TRBV7-2; CDR3aa: CASSLDSAGGELFF; CDR3nt: TGTGCCAGCAGCTTGGACTCGGCTGGCGGGGAGCTGTTTTTT
j_gene: TRBJ1-5; abundance: -; d_gene: -; v_gene: TRBV19; CDR3aa: CASSIPTAFYQPQHF; CDR3nt: TGTGCCAGTAGTATCCCGACAGCGTTCTATCAGCCCCAGCATTTT
j_gene: TRBJ2-2; abundance: -; d_gene: -; v_gene: TRBV29-1; CDR3aa: CSVMVGNTGELFF; CDR3nt: TGCAGCGTTATGGTCGGGAACACCGGGGAGCTGTTTTTT
j_gene: TRBJ2-2; abundance: -; d_gene: -; v_gene: TRBV4-3; CDR3aa: CASSQGENTGELFF; CDR3nt: TGCGCCAGCAGCCAAGGCGAGAACACCGGGGAGCTGTTTTTT
j_gene: TRBJ1-3; abundance: -; d_gene: -; v_gene: TRBV7-2; CDR3aa: CASSLNPTDSGNTIYF; CDR3nt: TGTGCCAGCAGCTTAAACCCGACAGACTCTGGAAACACCATATATTTT
j_gene: TRBJ2-3; abundance: -; d_gene: -; v_gene: TRBV7-3; CDR3aa: CASSLGSFRTDTQYF; CDR3nt: TGTGCCAGCAGCTTAGGCAGTTTTCGCACAGATACGCAGTATTTT
j_gene: TRBJ2-4; abundance: -; d_gene: -; v_gene: TRBV6-1; CDR3aa: CASHEPGGKNIQYF; CDR3nt: TGTGCTAGTCACGAACCCGGTGGCAAAAACATTCAGTACTTC